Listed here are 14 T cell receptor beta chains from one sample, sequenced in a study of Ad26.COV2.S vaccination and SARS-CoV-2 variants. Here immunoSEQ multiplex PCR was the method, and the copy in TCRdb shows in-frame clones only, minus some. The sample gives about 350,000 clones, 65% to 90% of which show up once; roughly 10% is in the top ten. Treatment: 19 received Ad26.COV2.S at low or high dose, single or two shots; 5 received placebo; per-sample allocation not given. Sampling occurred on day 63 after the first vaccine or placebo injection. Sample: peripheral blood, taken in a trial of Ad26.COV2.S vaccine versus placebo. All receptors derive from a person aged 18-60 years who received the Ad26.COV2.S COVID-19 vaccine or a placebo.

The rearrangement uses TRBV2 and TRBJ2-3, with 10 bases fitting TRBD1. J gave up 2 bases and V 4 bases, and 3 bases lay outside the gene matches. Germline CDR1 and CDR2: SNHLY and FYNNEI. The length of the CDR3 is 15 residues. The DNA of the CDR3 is TGTGCCAGCAGTGGAGGGACAGGGGACACAGATACGCAGTATTTT. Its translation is CASSGGTGDTDTQYF. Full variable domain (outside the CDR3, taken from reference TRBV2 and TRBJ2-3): EPEVTQTPSHQVTQMGQEVILRCVPISNHLYFYWYRQILGQKVEFLVSFYNNEISEKSEIFDDQFSVERPDGSNFTLKIRSTKLEDSAMYFCASSGGTGDTDTQYFGPGTRLTVL.

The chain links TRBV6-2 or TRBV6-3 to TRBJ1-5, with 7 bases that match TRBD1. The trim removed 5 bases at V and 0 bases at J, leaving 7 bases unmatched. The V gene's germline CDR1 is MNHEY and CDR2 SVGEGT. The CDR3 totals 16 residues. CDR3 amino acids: CASSTGARHSNQPQHF. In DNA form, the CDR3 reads TGTGCCAGCAGTACAGGGGCCCGACATAGCAATCAGCCCCAGCATTTT.

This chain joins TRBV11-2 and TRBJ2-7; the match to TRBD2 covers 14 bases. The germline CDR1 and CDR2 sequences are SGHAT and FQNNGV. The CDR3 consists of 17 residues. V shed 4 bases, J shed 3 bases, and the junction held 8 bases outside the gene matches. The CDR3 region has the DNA TGTGCCAGCAGCTCCCCTCCGGGACTAGCGGGAGACTACGAGCAGTACTTC. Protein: CASSSPPGLAGDYEQYF.

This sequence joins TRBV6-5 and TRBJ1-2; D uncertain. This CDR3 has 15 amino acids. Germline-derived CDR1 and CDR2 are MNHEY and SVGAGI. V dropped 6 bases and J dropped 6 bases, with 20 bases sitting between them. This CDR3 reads CASSVGRPTGDGYTF. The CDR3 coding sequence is TGTGCCAGCAGCGTAGGTAGGCCTACTGGGGATGGCTACACCTTC.

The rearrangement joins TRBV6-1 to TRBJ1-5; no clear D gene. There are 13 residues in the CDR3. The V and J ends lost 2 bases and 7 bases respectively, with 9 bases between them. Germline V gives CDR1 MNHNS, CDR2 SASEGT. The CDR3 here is CASSEFRRQPQHF. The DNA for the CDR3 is TGTGCCAGCAGTGAATTTCGAAGACAGCCCCAGCATTTT.

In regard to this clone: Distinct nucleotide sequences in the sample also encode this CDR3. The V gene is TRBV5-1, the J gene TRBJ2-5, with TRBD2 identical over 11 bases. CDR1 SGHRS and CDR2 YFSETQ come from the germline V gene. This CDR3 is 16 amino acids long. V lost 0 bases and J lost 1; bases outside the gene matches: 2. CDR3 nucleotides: TGCGCCAGCAGCTTGGGTACTAGCGGGGGCCAAGAGACCCAGTACTTC. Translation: CASSLGTSGGQETQYF.

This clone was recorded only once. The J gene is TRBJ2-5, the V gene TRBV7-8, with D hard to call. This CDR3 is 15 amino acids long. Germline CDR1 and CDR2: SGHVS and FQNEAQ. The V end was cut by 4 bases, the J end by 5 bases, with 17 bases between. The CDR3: CASSSHQALSETQYF. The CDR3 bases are TGTGCCAGCAGCTCTCATCAGGCTCTTTCGGAGACCCAGTACTTC.

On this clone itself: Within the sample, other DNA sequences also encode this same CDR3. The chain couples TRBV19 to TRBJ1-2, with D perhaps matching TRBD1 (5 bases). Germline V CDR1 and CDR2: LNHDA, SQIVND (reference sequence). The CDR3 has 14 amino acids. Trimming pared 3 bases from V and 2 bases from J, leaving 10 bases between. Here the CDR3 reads CASSIGQGNYGYTF. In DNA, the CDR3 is TGTGCCAGTAGTATCGGGCAGGGAAACTATGGCTACACCTTC.

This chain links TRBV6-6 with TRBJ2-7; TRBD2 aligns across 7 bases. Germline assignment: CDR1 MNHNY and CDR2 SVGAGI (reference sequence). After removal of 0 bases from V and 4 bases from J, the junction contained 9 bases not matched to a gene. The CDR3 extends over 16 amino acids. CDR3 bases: TGTGCCAGCAGTTACTCCCTCGGGGAGGGGAGGTACGAGCAGTACTTC. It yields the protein CASSYSLGEGRYEQYF.

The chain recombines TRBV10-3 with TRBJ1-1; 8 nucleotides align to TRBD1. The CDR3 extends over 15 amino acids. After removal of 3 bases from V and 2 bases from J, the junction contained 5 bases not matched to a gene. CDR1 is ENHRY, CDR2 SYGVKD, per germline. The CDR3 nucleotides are TGTGCCATCAGTGACCCCAGGGGGCCAAACACTGAAGCTTTCTTT. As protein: CAISDPRGPNTEAFF.

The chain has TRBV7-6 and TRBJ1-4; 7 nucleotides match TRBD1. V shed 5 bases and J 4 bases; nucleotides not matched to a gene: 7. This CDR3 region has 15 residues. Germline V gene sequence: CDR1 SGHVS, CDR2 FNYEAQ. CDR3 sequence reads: CASSRTGTVNEKLFF. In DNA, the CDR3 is TGTGCCAGCAGCCGCACCGGGACAGTTAATGAAAAACTGTTTTTT.

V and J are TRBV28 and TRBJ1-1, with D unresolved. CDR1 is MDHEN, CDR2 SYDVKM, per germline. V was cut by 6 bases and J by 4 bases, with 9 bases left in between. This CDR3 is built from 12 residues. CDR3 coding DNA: TGTGCCAGCAGACCCACCCTCACTGAAGCTTTCTTT. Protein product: CASRPTLTEAFF.

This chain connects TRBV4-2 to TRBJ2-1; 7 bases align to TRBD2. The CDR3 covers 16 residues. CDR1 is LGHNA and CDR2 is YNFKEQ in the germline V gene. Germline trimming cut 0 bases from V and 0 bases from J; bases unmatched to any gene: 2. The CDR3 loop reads CASSQEGGSSYNEQFF. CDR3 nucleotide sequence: TGTGCCAGCAGCCAAGAGGGCGGGAGCTCCTACAATGAGCAGTTCTTC.

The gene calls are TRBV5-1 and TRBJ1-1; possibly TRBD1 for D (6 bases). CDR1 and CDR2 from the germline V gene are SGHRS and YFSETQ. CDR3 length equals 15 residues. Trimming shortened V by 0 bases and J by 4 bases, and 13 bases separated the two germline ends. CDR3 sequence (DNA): TGCGCCAGCAGCTTGGCCGAGGGGGGCCTCACTGAAGCTTTCTTT. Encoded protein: CASSLAEGGLTEAFF.